The next 14 T cell receptor beta chains were all read from a single sample in a study of blood T cell repertoires in COVID-19. The assay was immunoSEQ multiplex PCR, and TCRdb's table has in-frame clones only and misses some. The table shows approximately 500,000 clones, with 70% to 90% occurring only once. The sequenced material came from peripheral blood. All receptors derive from a human donor in a cohort sampled during active COVID-19.

The J gene is TRBJ1-5, the V gene TRBV6-1, with D maybe TRBD1 (6 bases). This CDR3 contains 17 residues. Trimming shortened V by 2 bases and J by 1 base, and 15 bases separated the two germline ends. Germline loops: CDR1 MNHNS, CDR2 SASEGT. CDR3 region: CASSETVYRDSNQPQHF. DNA for the CDR3: TGTGCCAGCAGTGAAACGGTGTACAGGGACAGCAATCAGCCCCAGCATTTT.

CDR3 DNA sequence: TGTGCCAGCAGCAAATTAGAGGGGGAGGGTTATGAAAAACTGTTTTTT. Translation gives CASSKLEGEGYEKLFF. The chain couples TRBV21-1 to TRBJ1-4. TRBV21-1 is a pseudogene. The CDR3 consists of 16 residues.

As to this clone: Relative to the germline gene, one junction end is altered; a read error may explain this. The CDR3 DNA sequence: TGCAGCGCTGAACGGAACACTGAAGCTTTCTTT. Translated: CSAERNTEAFF. The chain links TRBV29-1 to TRBJ1-1; D unclear. This CDR3 comprises 11 residues. Germline V CDR1 and CDR2: SQVTM, ANQGSEA.

The gene calls are TRBV2 and TRBJ2-3; 10 bases agree with TRBD2. With V trimmed by 6 bases and J by 2 bases, 5 bases remained unmatched. CDR1 and CDR2 (germline): SNHLY, FYNNEI. This CDR3 contains 15 residues. The CDR3 region is CASRAGLAVTDTQYF. DNA for the CDR3: TGTGCCAGCAGGGCTGGACTAGCGGTCACAGATACGCAGTATTTT.

V and J are TRBV7-3 and TRBJ1-1, with 9 bases aligning to TRBD1. Germline V gene sequence: CDR1 SGHTA, CDR2 FQGTGA. J was trimmed by 4 bases and V by 1 base; bases with no gene match: 7. The CDR3 length is 16 residues. This CDR3 reads CASSLIQGDRATEAFF. The CDR3 DNA sequence: TGTGCCAGCAGCTTAATCCAGGGGGACAGGGCCACTGAAGCTTTCTTT. Combining the CDR3 with reference TRBV7-3 and TRBJ1-1 gives the whole variable domain GAGVSQTPSNKVTEKGKYVELRCDPISGHTALYWYRQSLGQGPEFLIYFQGTGAADDSGLPNDRFFAVRPEGSVSTLKIQRTERGDSAVYLCASSLIQGDRATEAFFGQGTRLTVV.

Points on this clone: One junction end disagrees with the germline gene, perhaps due to a read error. The V call is TRBV6-1, the J call TRBJ2-1; TRBD1 might be the D (6 bases). The CDR3 length is 16 residues. Germline V gene data show CDR1 as MNHNS and CDR2 as SASEGT. The CDR3 sequence is CASTEITGTPRPEQFF. The CDR3 DNA reads TGTGCCAGCACTGAAATTACCGGGACACCCAGGCCTGAGCAGTTCTTC.

V usage is TRBV6-2 or TRBV6-3 and J usage is TRBJ1-2, with TRBD1 matching over 9 bases. This CDR3 contains 18 residues. In germline, CDR1 is MNHEY, CDR2 SVGEGT. The V and J ends lost 3 bases and 3 bases, in that order; junction bases with no gene match: 14. In DNA form, the CDR3 reads TGTGCCAGCAGTTATCCCTTAAACAGGGGACAGGGCTACTATGGCTACACCTTC. Translated: CASSYPLNRGQGYYGYTF.

The chain recombines TRBV19 with TRBJ2-3; 14 bases map to TRBD2. The CDR3 has 17 residues. Trimming at V came to 3 bases and at J to 6 bases, leaving 8 bases not matched to a gene. CDR1 LNHDA and CDR2 SQIVND come from the germline V gene (reference sequence). This CDR3 reads CASSMATSGRAADTQYF. CDR3 in DNA: TGTGCCAGTAGTATGGCGACTAGCGGGAGGGCCGCGGATACGCAGTATTTT.

CDR3 nucleotides: TGTGCCAGCAGTGAGGGCCCGATCTCCTATAATTCACCCCTCCACTTT. It is translated as CASSEGPISYNSPLHF. The chain combines TRBV2 with TRBJ1-6, with D unresolved. Trimming took 3 bases from V and 0 from J, leaving 9 bases between them. CDR3 size: 16 residues. Looked up from germline, CDR1 is SNHLY and CDR2 is FYNNEI.

The CDR3, as DNA: TGTGCCAGCAGTTTAATTCACAGTACGAGTGAGCAGTTCTTC. Its protein product is CASSLIHSTSEQFF. This chain connects TRBV27 to TRBJ2-1, with no clear D. Germline CDR1 and CDR2: MNHEY and SMNVEV (reference sequence). The CDR3 extends over 14 amino acids. Trimming took 2 bases from V and 9 from J, leaving 14 bases between them.

The chain carries TRBV21-1 and TRBJ1-1; the table's D call, TRBD1, was not checked against the DNA. TRBV21-1 is flagged as a pseudogene. The CDR3 has 14 residues. The CDR3 here is CASSRHRVWTEAFF. The CDR3 region has the DNA TGTGCCAGCAGCAGACACAGGGTCTGGACTGAAGCTTTCTTT.

The chain couples TRBV6-1 to TRBJ1-2; no definite D call. Germline values: CDR1 MNHNS, CDR2 SASEGT. CDR3 length equals 15 residues. The V and J ends lost 3 bases and 4 bases respectively, with 15 bases between them. In nucleotides, the CDR3 is TGTGCCAGCAGTGAGGTCCAGAATACCTTCTATGGCTACACCTTC. Amino acids: CASSEVQNTFYGYTF.

The rearrangement joins TRBV20-1 to TRBJ1-1, with 7 bases fitting TRBD1. This CDR3 is 14 amino acids long. J lost 8 bases, V lost 3 bases, and 12 bases had no gene match. Germline V CDR1 and CDR2: DFQATT, SNEGSKA (reference sequence). Here the CDR3 reads CSASAGGGRMEAFF. CDR3 sequence (DNA): TGCAGTGCTAGTGCCGGAGGGGGCAGGATGGAAGCTTTCTTT.

V usage is TRBV6-2 or TRBV6-3 and J usage is TRBJ1-1; D is possibly TRBD1 (6 bases). The CDR3 extends over 16 amino acids. Germline V gene data show CDR1 as MNHEY and CDR2 as SVGEGT. Between the trimmed V and J ends, which lost 6 bases and 4 bases, there was a span of 21 bases. This chain's CDR3 is CASSPGGGWGGTEAFF. The CDR3, as DNA: TGTGCCAGCAGCCCCGGCGGGGGCTGGGGGGGCACTGAAGCTTTCTTT.